This entry is about one T cell receptor beta chain. Its antigen is currently unknown. The table came from immunoSEQ multiplex PCR; TCRdb's copy has only in-frame clones and leaves some out. The table has under 200,000 clones, around nine tenths seen once. CDR1 and CDR2 (germline): MNHEY, SVGAGI. This CDR3 region has 14 residues. Trimming removed 2 bases from V and 2 bases from J, with 8 bases in between. The data belong to a study of T cell responses to AZD1222 COVID-19 vaccine. Whole-study findings and limits: It was only a handful of AZD1222 recipients who were seropositive at baseline. In the spike-specific TCR repertoire, nearly half reportedly target unmutated variant regions. Across spike, vaccine-associated CD4 TCRs were found, dominant at 160-218 and 743-854. In a largely white British group with more females than males, clonal diversity was possibly underestimated.

V gene TRBV6-5 combines with J gene TRBJ2-3; tentative D call: TRBD1 (5 bases). The receptor was derived from an adult who received the AZD1222 COVID-19 vaccine. The material was peripheral blood, obtained 28 days after the second AZD1222 dose. The CDR3 region is CASSYDSFTDTQYF. The CDR3 DNA reads as TGTGCCAGCAGTTACGACAGCTTCACAGATACGCAGTATTTT.